The clone carrying this T cell receptor (beta chain) was counted a few times. Its target is not known. This entry comes from a study of T-cell memory formation after mild COVID-19. Study-wide results and caveats: Second-wave clones with a day 37 peak had unconfirmed SARS-CoV-2 specificity.

MiXCR, run by TCRdb on the 5' RACE reads, gives a single entry per CDR3 protein. Among about 180,000 distinct CDR3 sequences, around 20% were seen once, and the ten largest hold roughly 3.8%. Germline V gene sequence: CDR1 DFQATT, CDR2 SNEGSKA (reference sequence). Trimming cost V 7 bases and J 0 bases; bases outside gene matches: 4. The CDR3 has 13 amino acids. This TCR came from a man aged 18 to 30 who had mild COVID-19 (a few samples of this study predate the infection). Cell type and time point are not known. The chain couples TRBV20-1 to TRBJ2-3, with 7 bases that match TRBD1. Input material: PBMCs or a T cell subset sorted from them (not recorded which). DNA of the CDR3: TGCAGTGTACAGGGGCCTAGCACAGATACGCAGTATTTT. This encodes CSVQGPSTDTQYF.